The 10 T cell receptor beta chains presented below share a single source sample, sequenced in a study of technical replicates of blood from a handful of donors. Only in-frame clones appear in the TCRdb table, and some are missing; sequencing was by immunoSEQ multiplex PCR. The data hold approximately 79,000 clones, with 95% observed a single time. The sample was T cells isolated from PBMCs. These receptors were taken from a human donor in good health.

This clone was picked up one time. The CDR3 nucleotides are TGTGCCAGTAAGATCCAAACTACAGGAAGGAACACTGAAGCTTTCTTT. Its protein product is CASKIQTTGRNTEAFF. This rearrangement joins TRBV19 to TRBJ1-1; a weak D match, TRBD1 (5 bases). The germline gives CDR1 LNHDA, CDR2 SQIVND (reference sequence). The CDR3 runs to 16 residues. The V end lost 7 bases, the J end lost 1 base, and 19 bases lay between the germline ends.

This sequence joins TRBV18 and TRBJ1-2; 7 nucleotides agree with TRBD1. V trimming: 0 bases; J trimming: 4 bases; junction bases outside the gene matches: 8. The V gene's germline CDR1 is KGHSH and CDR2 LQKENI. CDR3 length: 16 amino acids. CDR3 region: CASSPPNRQGAYGYTF. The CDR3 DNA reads TGTGCCAGCTCACCACCTAACCGACAGGGAGCCTATGGCTACACCTTC.

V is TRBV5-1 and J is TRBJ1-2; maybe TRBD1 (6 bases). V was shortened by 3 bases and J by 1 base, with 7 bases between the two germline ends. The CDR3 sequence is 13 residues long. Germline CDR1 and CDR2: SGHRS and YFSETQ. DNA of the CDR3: TGCGCCAGCAGCTGGGACAATAACTATGGCTACACCTTC. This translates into CASSWDNNYGYTF.

DNA of the CDR3: TGTGCCAGCAGTGTGACAGCCGCCGGGGGAGGCTACACCTTC. It codes for CASSVTAAGGGYTF. The chain links TRBV28 to TRBJ1-2, with D possibly matching TRBD1 (5 bases). Per germline, CDR1 MDHEN and CDR2 SYDVKM. This CDR3 has 14 amino acids. V was clipped by 5 bases and J by 8 bases, with 18 bases between them.

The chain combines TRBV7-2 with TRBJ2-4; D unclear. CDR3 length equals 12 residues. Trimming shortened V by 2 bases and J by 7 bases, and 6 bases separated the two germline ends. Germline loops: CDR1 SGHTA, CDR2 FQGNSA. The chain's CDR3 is CASSLTENIQYF. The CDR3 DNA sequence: TGTGCCAGCAGCTTAACAGAGAACATTCAGTACTTC.

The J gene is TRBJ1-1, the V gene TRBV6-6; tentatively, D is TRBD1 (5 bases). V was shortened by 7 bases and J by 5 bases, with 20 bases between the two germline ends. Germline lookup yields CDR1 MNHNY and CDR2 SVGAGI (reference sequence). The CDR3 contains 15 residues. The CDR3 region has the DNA TGTGCCAGCACCCTGGGGGGAAGGGGAGGGACTGAAGCTTTCTTT. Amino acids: CASTLGGRGGTEAFF.

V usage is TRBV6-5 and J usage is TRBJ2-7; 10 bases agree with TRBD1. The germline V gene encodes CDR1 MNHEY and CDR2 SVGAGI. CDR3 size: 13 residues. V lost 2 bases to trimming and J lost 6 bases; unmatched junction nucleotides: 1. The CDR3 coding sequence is TGTGCCAGCAGTTACCGGGACAGGGGCGAGCAGTACTTC. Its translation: CASSYRDRGEQYF.

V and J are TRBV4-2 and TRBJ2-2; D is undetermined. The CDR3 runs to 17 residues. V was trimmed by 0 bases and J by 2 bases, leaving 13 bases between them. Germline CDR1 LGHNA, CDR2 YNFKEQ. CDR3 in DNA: TGTGCCAGCAGCCAAGACTCTCAACTACCCAACACCGGGGAGCTGTTTTTT. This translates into CASSQDSQLPNTGELFF.

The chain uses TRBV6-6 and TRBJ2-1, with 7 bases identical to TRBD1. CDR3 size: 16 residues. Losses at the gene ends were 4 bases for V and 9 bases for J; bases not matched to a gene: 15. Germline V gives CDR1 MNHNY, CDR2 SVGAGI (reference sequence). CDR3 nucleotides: TGTGCCAGCAGTTCCCAGGGACAGACCCTCTCGGGTGAGCAGTTCTTC. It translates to CASSSQGQTLSGEQFF.

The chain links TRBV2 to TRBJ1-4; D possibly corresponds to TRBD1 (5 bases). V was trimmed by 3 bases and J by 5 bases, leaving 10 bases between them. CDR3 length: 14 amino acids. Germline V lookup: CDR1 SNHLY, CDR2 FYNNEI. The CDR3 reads CASSDQGRNEKLFF. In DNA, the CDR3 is TGTGCCAGCAGTGATCAGGGAAGAAATGAAAAACTGTTTTTT. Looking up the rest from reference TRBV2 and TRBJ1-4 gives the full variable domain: EPEVTQTPSHQVTQMGQEVILRCVPISNHLYFYWYRQILGQKVEFLVSFYNNEISEKSEIFDDQFSVERPDGSNFTLKIRSTKLEDSAMYFCASSDQGRNEKLFFGSGTQLSVL.